This TCR beta chain was retrieved from a study of blood T cell repertoires in COVID-19. Study overall: PBMCs, B-cell-depleted T cells, or T cells were the source of the cDNA or gDNA that made up the material.

In the original processing: Using reference gene primer amplification, nucleated cell counts were estimated. Generated by immunoSEQ multiplex PCR, the TCRdb table keeps only in-frame clones and is missing some. Clone size and V and J calls were adopted from that table, with D and trimming inferred from the DNA. The repertoire includes around 150,000 clones, around three quarters of them detected once, and around 16% sits in the top ten. The V gene's germline CDR1 is MNHEY and CDR2 SVGAGI. This CDR3 has 14 residues. The V gene end was trimmed by 0 bases and the J gene end by 9 bases; junction bases not matched to a gene: 6.

V is TRBV6-5 and J is TRBJ2-3; 7 positions agree with TRBD2. This clonotype originated in a man aged 50-60 years with acute or convalescent COVID-19. Source material: peripheral blood. The CDR3 nucleotides read TGTGCCAGCAGTTACTCAGCGGGGCTCGGCACGCAGTATTTT. This translates into CASSYSAGLGTQYF.